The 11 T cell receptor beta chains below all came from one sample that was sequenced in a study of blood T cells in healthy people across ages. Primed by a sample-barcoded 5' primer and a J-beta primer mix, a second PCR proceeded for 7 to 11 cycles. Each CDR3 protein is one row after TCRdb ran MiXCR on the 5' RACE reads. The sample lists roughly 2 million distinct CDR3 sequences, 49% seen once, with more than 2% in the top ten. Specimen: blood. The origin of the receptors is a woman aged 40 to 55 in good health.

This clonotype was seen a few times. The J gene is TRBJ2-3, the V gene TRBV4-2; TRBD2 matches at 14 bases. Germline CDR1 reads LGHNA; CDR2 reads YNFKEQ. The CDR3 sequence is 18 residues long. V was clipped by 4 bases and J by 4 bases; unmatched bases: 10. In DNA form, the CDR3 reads TGTGCCAGCAGCCGCAGCCAACGGGGACTAGCGGGGGCAGATACGCAGTATTTT. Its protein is CASSRSQRGLAGADTQYF.

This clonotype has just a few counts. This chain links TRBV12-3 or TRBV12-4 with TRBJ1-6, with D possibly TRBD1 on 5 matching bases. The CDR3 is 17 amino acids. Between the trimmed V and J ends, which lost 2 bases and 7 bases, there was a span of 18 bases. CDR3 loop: CASSLPHWGRRNSPLHF. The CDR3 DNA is TGTGCCAGCAGTTTACCCCACTGGGGCAGGCGGAATTCACCCCTCCACTTT.

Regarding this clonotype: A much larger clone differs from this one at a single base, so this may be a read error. The CDR3 nucleotides are TGTGCCAGCTCACCAAGTATTGGGCAGGCTGCAAGTTCACTTATCTCCTACGAGCAGTACTTC. Amino acids: CASSPSIGQAASSLISYEQYF. The V and J genes are TRBV18 and TRBJ2-7, with D unresolved. The CDR3 runs 21 residues. V was shortened by 2 bases and J by 0 bases, with 29 bases between the two germline ends. Per germline, CDR1 KGHSH and CDR2 LQKENI. Together with reference TRBV18 and TRBJ2-7, the CDR3 gives the full variable domain: NAGVMQNPRHLVRRRGQEARLRCSPMKGHSHVYWYRQLPEEGLKFMVYLQKENIIDESGMPKERFSAEFPKEGPSILRIQQVVRGDSAAYFCASSPSIGQAASSLISYEQYFGPGTRLTVT.

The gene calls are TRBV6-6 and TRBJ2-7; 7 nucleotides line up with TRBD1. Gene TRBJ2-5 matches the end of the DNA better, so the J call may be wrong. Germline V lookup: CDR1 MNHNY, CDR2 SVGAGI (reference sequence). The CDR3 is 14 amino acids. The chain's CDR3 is CASSYETGIETQYF. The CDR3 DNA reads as TGTGCCAGCAGTTACGAGACAGGGATTGAGACCCAGTACTTC.

Written as DNA, the CDR3 is TGCGCCAGCAGAATAAGTTTAAATGAGCAGTTCTTC. It specifies CASRISLNEQFF. V and J are TRBV5-1 and TRBJ2-1; D not certain. The CDR3 totals 12 residues. V shed 5 bases and J shed 7 bases, with 10 bases lying between them. CDR1 is SGHRS, CDR2 YFSETQ, per germline.

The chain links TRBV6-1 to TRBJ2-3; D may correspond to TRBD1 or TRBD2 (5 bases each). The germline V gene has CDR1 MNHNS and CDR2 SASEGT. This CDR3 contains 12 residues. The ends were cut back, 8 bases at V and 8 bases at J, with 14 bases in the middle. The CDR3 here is CASWTAQGTQYF. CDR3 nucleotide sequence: TGTGCCAGCTGGACTGCCCAGGGTACGCAGTATTTT.

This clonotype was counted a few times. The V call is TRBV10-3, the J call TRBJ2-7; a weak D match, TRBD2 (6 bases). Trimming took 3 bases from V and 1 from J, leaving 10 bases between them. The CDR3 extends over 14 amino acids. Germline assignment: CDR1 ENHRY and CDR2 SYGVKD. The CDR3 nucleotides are TGTGCCATCAGTGACTTAGCGGAGTCCTACGAGCAGTACTTC. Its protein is CAISDLAESYEQYF.

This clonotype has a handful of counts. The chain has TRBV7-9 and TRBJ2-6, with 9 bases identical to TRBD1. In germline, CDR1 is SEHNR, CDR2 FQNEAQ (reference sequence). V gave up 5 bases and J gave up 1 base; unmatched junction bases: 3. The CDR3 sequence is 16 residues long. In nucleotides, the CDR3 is TGTGCCAGCAGCGGGGACAGGGAGTCTGGGGCCAACGTCCTGACTTTC. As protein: CASSGDRESGANVLTF.

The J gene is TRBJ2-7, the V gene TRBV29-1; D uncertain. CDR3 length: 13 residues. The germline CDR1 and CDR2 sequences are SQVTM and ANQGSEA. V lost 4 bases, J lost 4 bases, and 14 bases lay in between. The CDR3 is CSVAIPSVYEQYF. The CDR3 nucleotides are TGCAGCGTTGCAATCCCCAGTGTATACGAGCAGTACTTC.

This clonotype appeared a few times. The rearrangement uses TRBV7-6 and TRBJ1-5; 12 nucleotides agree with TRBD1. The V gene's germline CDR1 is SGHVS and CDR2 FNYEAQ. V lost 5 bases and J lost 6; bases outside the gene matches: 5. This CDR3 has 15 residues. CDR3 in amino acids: CASSRGQGALQPQHF. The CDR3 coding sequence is TGTGCCAGCAGCCGGGGACAGGGGGCGCTTCAGCCCCAGCATTTT.

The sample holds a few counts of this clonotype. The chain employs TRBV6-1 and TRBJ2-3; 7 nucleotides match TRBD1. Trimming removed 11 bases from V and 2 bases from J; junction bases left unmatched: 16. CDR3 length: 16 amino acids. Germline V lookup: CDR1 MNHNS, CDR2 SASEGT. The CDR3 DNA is TGTGCCTGCCTCCCATGGGACAGCCTCTACACAGATACGCAGTATTTT. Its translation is CACLPWDSLYTDTQYF.